The present entry profiles one T cell receptor (beta chain) with its context. TCRdb's table, derived via immunoSEQ multiplex PCR, lists solely in-frame clones and lacks some. The repertoire includes 70,000 or so clones, roughly nine tenths of them detected once, and approximately 8% sits in the top ten. Germline V gene lookup returns CDR1 SQVTM and CDR2 ANQGSEA. With 2 bases removed from V and 0 bases from J, the gap between germline ends came to 19 bases. The CDR3 extends over 17 amino acids. This specimen comes from a study of OX40 agonist ivuxolimab in advanced cancers. Study-wide background: Ivuxolimab, which patients received intravenously every 2 weeks, was dosed at 0.01 to 10 mg/kg.

Blood draws occurred at baseline, cycle 4 day 1, and cycle 7 day 1. V usage is TRBV29-1 and J usage is TRBJ1-1, with D possibly being TRBD1 (5 bases). This sequence originates from an adult with an advanced solid tumor such as melanoma, head and neck, liver or kidney cancer. The sequencing here drew on CD4+ or CD8+ T cells sorted from blood, taken in a trial of the OX40 agonist ivuxolimab. DNA of the CDR3: TGCAGCGTTGAATGTTTAACAGGACCCCTGATGAACACTGAAGCTTTCTTT. Translated, it gives CSVECLTGPLMNTEAFF.